The 23 T cell receptor beta chains in this list originate from one sample, sequenced in a study of T cells in Graves' hyperthyroidism and ophthalmopathy (dated by TCRdb to the late 2010s). Library method: multiplex PCR. Instrument on record: Illumina HiSeq 2000. TCR beta CDR3 regions were amplified from RNA transcripts. The TCR CDR3 was subjected to a first round of RT-PCR using the HTBI primer set and the Qiagen OneStep RT-PCR kit. TCRdb passed the public sequencing reads through fastp at Q25 and MiXCR, retaining productive beta sequences. Duplicate CDR3 protein sequences are folded into a single record with the most common DNA and genes. The sample table records roughly 300,000 distinct CDR3 sequences; 25% of these occur just once. The ten top clones hold around 28% of the sample. The sample taken for sequencing was blood. The receptors originated from a man aged 40-49 years with Graves' hyperthyroidism that later progressed to Graves' ophthalmopathy.

This clonotype showed up many times. The genes are TRBV3-1 and TRBJ2-7; D not certain. The CDR3 totals 11 residues. V was pared by 2 bases and J by 7 bases, with 6 bases between. CDR1 is LGHDT, CDR2 YNNKEL, per germline (reference sequence). The CDR3 here is CASSQLGEQYF. The CDR3 DNA reads TGTGCCAGCAGCCAATTGGGGGAGCAGTACTTC.

This clonotype occurred many times. This chain uses TRBV6-1 with TRBJ2-5; possible D gene TRBD2, 6 bases. Germline V CDR1 and CDR2: MNHNS, SASEGT. V was cut by 0 bases and J by 2 bases, with 16 bases left in between. This CDR3 comprises 17 residues. Here the CDR3 reads CASSEAGIAGPQETQYF. The CDR3 DNA reads TGTGCCAGCAGTGAAGCCGGTATTGCGGGACCTCAAGAGACCCAGTACTTC.

This clonotype has at least ten counts. The V call is TRBV6-1, the J call TRBJ1-5; D ambiguous. Germline V gene data show CDR1 as MNHNS and CDR2 as SASEGT. Trimming took 6 bases from V and 6 from J, leaving 18 bases between them. The CDR3 has 15 residues. As DNA, the CDR3 is TGTGCCAGCAGCGAAAGGTATCCCCCCCCTCAGCCCCAGCATTTT. Translation: CASSERYPPPQPQHF.

The chain combines TRBV28 with TRBJ1-1, with D possibly TRBD1 on 5 matching bases. Trimming took off 7 bases at V and 2 bases at J, with 17 bases between the two ends. The CDR3 extends over 15 amino acids. In germline, CDR1 is MDHEN, CDR2 SYDVKM. The DNA for the CDR3 is TGTGCCAGCAAAACCCCGCGGACAAGAAACACTGAAGCTTTCTTT. Residues: CASKTPRTRNTEAFF. The full variable domain, its missing parts supplied by reference TRBV28 and TRBJ1-1, is DVKVTQSSRYLVKRTGEKVFLECVQDMDHENMFWYRQDPGLGLRLIYFSYDVKMKEKGDIPEGYSVSREKKERFSLILESASTNQTSMYLCASKTPRTRNTEAFFGQGTRLTVV.

The J gene is TRBJ1-5, the V gene TRBV11-2; D is undetermined. V lost 5 bases, J lost 4 bases, and 12 bases lay in between. CDR3 length: 14 residues. CDR1 and CDR2 from the germline V gene are SGHAT and FQNNGV. CDR3 DNA sequence: TGTGCCAGCAGCATTACACCGGGAAATCAGCCCCAGCATTTT. Its translation: CASSITPGNQPQHF.

This clonotype was recorded at least ten times. J is TRBJ1-1 and V is TRBV20-1; D uncertain. This CDR3 spans 15 amino acids. CDR1 is DFQATT and CDR2 is SNEGSKA in the germline V gene (reference sequence). V was shortened by 5 bases and J by 4 bases, with 20 bases between the two germline ends. CDR3 bases: TGCAGTGCTGACAACGGGCTCGATGACTCCACTGAAGCTTTCTTT. Protein sequence: CSADNGLDDSTEAFF.

This clonotype was picked up one time. The chain uses TRBV20-1 and TRBJ1-2, with D hard to call. Trimming took off 0 bases at V and 6 bases at J, with 11 bases between the two ends. In germline, CDR1 is DFQATT, CDR2 SNEGSKA (reference sequence). The CDR3 is 13 amino acids. In DNA form, the CDR3 reads TGCAGTGCTAGAGATTTCCAGGCCCATGGCTACACCTTC. Residues: CSARDFQAHGYTF.

This clonotype came up many times. The chain joins TRBV20-1 to TRBJ2-7, with 10 bases matching TRBD2. Germline lookup yields CDR1 DFQATT and CDR2 SNEGSKA (reference sequence). This CDR3 comprises 15 residues. After removal of 4 bases from V and 4 bases from J, the junction contained 10 bases not matched to a gene. The CDR3 sequence: CSATTPGLAWYEQYF. The DNA for the CDR3 is TGCAGTGCTACCACTCCGGGACTAGCGTGGTACGAGCAGTACTTC.

This clonotype was counted only a few times. The CDR3 nucleotides read TGTGCCAGCAGTGATCGCAGGCTGGCCTACGAGCAGTACTTC. Residues: CASSDRRLAYEQYF. The chain has TRBV28 and TRBJ2-7; D is ambiguous. The CDR3 is made up of 14 amino acids. From germline, CDR1 is MDHEN and CDR2 SYDVKM. The V and J ends lost 5 bases and 2 bases respectively, with 13 bases between them.

This clonotype was seen at least ten times. The rearrangement links TRBV6-1 to TRBJ2-7; tentatively, D is TRBD1 (5 bases). Germline lookup yields CDR1 MNHNS and CDR2 SASEGT. Trimming took off 2 bases at V and 0 bases at J, with 14 bases between the two ends. CDR3 length: 16 residues. DNA for the CDR3: TGTGCCAGCAGTGAAATGGGAAACCAGGGCTCCTACGAGCAGTACTTC. Its protein is CASSEMGNQGSYEQYF.

This clonotype has at least ten counts. The chain has TRBV20-1 and TRBJ1-2; D is unresolved. Trimming removed 1 base from V and 7 bases from J, with 16 bases in between. In germline, CDR1 is DFQATT, CDR2 SNEGSKA (reference sequence). The CDR3 spans 14 residues. The CDR3 spells CSARAGEGRPGYTF. In DNA, the CDR3 is TGCAGTGCTAGAGCCGGGGAAGGGAGACCTGGCTACACCTTC.

At least ten counts were recorded for this clonotype. This chain uses TRBV4-1 with TRBJ1-1, with 7 bases aligning to TRBD1. Germline trimming cut 4 bases from V and 7 bases from J; bases unmatched to any gene: 9. CDR3 length: 14 amino acids. Germline V CDR1 and CDR2: MGHRA, YSYEKL. For the CDR3, the DNA is TGCGCCAGCAGCCTCGACAGGGACCAGGATGAAGCTTTCTTT. Its translation is CASSLDRDQDEAFF.

CDR3 DNA: TGTGCCAGCACCACCGGGGGGAGGGAGCTGTTTTTT. The encoded protein is CASTTGGRELFF. The J gene is TRBJ2-2, the V gene TRBV12-3 or TRBV12-4, with 7 bases lining up with TRBD2. This CDR3 spans 12 amino acids. Trimming cost V 7 bases and J 9 bases; bases outside gene matches: 5.

There are many counts of this clonotype. The rearrangement joins TRBV4-2 to TRBJ2-5, with 7 bases aligning to TRBD1. Losses at the gene ends were 0 bases for V and 4 bases for J; bases not matched to a gene: 2. The length of the CDR3 is 14 residues. Per germline, CDR1 LGHNA and CDR2 YNFKEQ. CDR3 in amino acids: CASSQDRQGETQYF. The CDR3 nucleotides read TGTGCCAGCAGCCAAGATCGACAGGGAGAGACCCAGTACTTC.

This clonotype was counted at least ten times. The chain links TRBV7-2 to TRBJ2-2; unclear D gene. The germline gives CDR1 SGHTA, CDR2 FQGNSA. V was shortened by 1 base and J by 2 bases, with 8 bases between the two germline ends. The CDR3 totals 15 residues. This chain's CDR3 is CASSLEGSNTGELFF. The CDR3 DNA sequence: TGTGCCAGCAGCTTAGAGGGAAGTAACACCGGGGAGCTGTTTTTT.

This clonotype was observed many times. The V gene is TRBV2, the J gene TRBJ2-5; 10 positions match TRBD2. The junction had 4 bases not matched to a gene; V was cut back by 3 bases and J by 3 bases. Germline lookup yields CDR1 SNHLY and CDR2 FYNNEI. This CDR3 has 15 amino acids. This CDR3 is CASSDGLAGEETQYF. CDR3 in DNA: TGTGCCAGCAGTGACGGGCTAGCGGGAGAAGAGACCCAGTACTTC.

This clonotype has ten or more counts. One base away lies a much larger clone, so this may be a sequencing read error. The chain recombines TRBV6-5 with TRBJ1-2; no firm D call. The CDR3 loop spans 10 amino acids. Germline CDR1 and CDR2: MNHEY and SVGAGI. The CDR3 region is CASSEYGYAF. CDR3 coding DNA: TGTGCCAGCAGCGAGTATGGCTACGCCTTC.

At least ten counts were recorded for this clonotype. V gene TRBV6-1 combines with J gene TRBJ2-7, with 9 bases lining up with TRBD1. Losses at the gene ends were 7 bases for V and 3 bases for J; bases not matched to a gene: 4. CDR1 is MNHNS and CDR2 is SASEGT in the germline V gene. CDR3 length: 13 residues. The CDR3 is CASTLTGGYEQYF. CDR3 nucleotides: TGTGCCAGCACCCTGACAGGGGGCTACGAGCAGTACTTC.

This clonotype was observed many times. V and J are TRBV15 and TRBJ2-5; TRBD1 aligns across 7 bases. This CDR3 is 12 amino acids long. Germline-derived CDR1 and CDR2 are LNHNV and YYDKDF (reference sequence). The ends lost 4 bases at V and 7 bases at J; junction bases unmatched: 3. The CDR3 loop is CATSTSGGTQYF. The CDR3 coding sequence is TGTGCCACCAGCACGTCAGGGGGGACCCAGTACTTC.

This clonotype was recorded at least ten times. The chain recombines TRBV9 with TRBJ2-7; D remains unclear. The V and J ends lost 0 bases and 2 bases respectively, with 12 bases between them. The germline CDR1 and CDR2 sequences are SGDLS and YYNGEE. The CDR3 loop spans 15 amino acids. In nucleotides, the CDR3 is TGTGCCAGCAGCGTAGGGACGGATCTTCCCTACGAGCAGTACTTC. Translation: CASSVGTDLPYEQYF.

This clonotype was counted ten times or more. The chain joins TRBV12-3 or TRBV12-4 to TRBJ2-7; 9 positions match TRBD1. The junction had 16 bases not matched to a gene; V was cut back by 7 bases and J by 3 bases. There are 17 residues in the CDR3. The CDR3 loop is CASTHRRGGQGYYEQYF. The CDR3 coding sequence is TGTGCCAGCACTCACCGACGAGGGGGACAGGGATACTACGAGCAGTACTTC.

This clonotype was detected only a few times. This rearrangement joins TRBV10-1 to TRBJ1-5; no definite D call. The CDR3 has 13 residues. V lost 3 bases, J lost 4 bases, and 7 bases lay in between. CDR1 and CDR2 (germline): WNHNN, SYGVQD (reference sequence). This CDR3 reads CASSETGNQPQHF. In DNA form, the CDR3 reads TGCGCCAGCAGTGAAACGGGGAATCAGCCCCAGCATTTT.

This clonotype was recorded many times. The chain joins TRBV9 to TRBJ2-7, with D possibly being TRBD2 (6 bases). There are 17 residues in the CDR3. Between the trimmed V and J ends, which lost 2 bases and 3 bases, there was a span of 21 bases. Germline V CDR1 and CDR2: SGDLS, YYNGEE. The CDR3 bases are TGTGCCAGCAGCGTGGGTACAGGAGGGGCCCACCGCTACGAGCAGTACTTC. Its protein is CASSVGTGGAHRYEQYF.